This T cell receptor (beta chain) was sequenced during a study of cytomegalovirus exposure and HLA in healthy donors. Germline V gene lookup returns CDR1 MNHEY and CDR2 SMNVEV (reference sequence). The CDR3 length is 16 residues. Losses at the gene ends were 5 bases for V and 8 bases for J; bases not matched to a gene: 14. It was with 60 Vbeta and 13 Jbeta primers that the PCR ran. TCRdb keeps only in-frame clones here, not all; method: immunoSEQ multiplex PCR. The sample includes 100,000 or so clones, 60% to 85% of them seen just once. This TCR came from a man aged 45 to 65 in good health and CMV-seronegative. This rearrangement joins TRBV27 to TRBJ1-1, with TRBD1 matching over 10 bases. Sequences were obtained from PBMCs. The DNA for the CDR3 is TGTGCCAGCAGTGGACAGGGGGAGATCCAAGAGACAGAAGCTTTCTTT. Encoded protein: CASSGQGEIQETEAFF.